These 26 T cell receptor beta chains were sequenced from one sample in a study of PD-L1 blockade in urothelial cancer. Time point reported: pretreatment peripheral blood. The assay was immunoSEQ multiplex PCR, and TCRdb's table has in-frame clones only and misses some. The sample records tens of thousands of clones, roughly nine tenths being singletons. Here the sequenced sample was PBMCs, taken around atezolizumab (anti-PD-L1) treatment. The receptors come from an older woman with urothelial cancer.

The V gene is TRBV15, the J gene TRBJ1-1; D not certain. CDR3 size: 13 residues. Germline V CDR1 and CDR2: LNHNV, YYDKDF (reference sequence). Trimming cost V 5 bases and J 1 base, with 8 bases left between them. CDR3: CATSQNPNTEAFF. The DNA for the CDR3 is TGTGCCACCAGCCAGAACCCGAACACTGAAGCTTTCTTT. Supplemented by reference TRBV15 and TRBJ1-1, the full variable domain reads DAMVIQNPRYQVTQFGKPVTLSCSQTLNHNVMYWYQQKSSQAPKLLFHYYDKDFNNEADTPDNFQSRRPNTSFCFLDIRSPGLGDTAMYLCATSQNPNTEAFFGQGTRLTVV.

This chain connects TRBV27 to TRBJ2-5, with 10 positions matching TRBD2. The length of the CDR3 is 15 residues. Looked up from germline, CDR1 is MNHEY and CDR2 is SMNVEV (reference sequence). V dropped 6 bases and J dropped 3; count of bases not matched to a gene: 7. The DNA for the CDR3 is TGTGCCAGCAGCTTGGATCTAGCGGGAGAAGAGACCCAGTACTTC. Protein: CASSLDLAGEETQYF.

The chain uses TRBV29-1 and TRBJ1-1; D is perhaps TRBD1 (6 bases). Looked up from germline, CDR1 is SQVTM and CDR2 is ANQGSEA. This CDR3 has 14 residues. Deletions cut 0 bases from V and 7 bases from J, with 15 bases between. The CDR3 nucleotides are TGCAGCGTTGAAGATTCATTCAGGGGATATGAAGCTTTCTTT. It translates to CSVEDSFRGYEAFF.

Comment on this clone: Within the sample, other DNA sequences also encode this same CDR3. V gene TRBV4-1 combines with J gene TRBJ1-2, with 7 bases that match TRBD1. CDR1 MGHRA and CDR2 YSYEKL come from the germline V gene. The ends lost 3 bases at V and 7 bases at J; junction bases unmatched: 8. The CDR3 consists of 14 residues. The CDR3 spells CASSQAGTEFGYTF. The CDR3 DNA reads as TGCGCCAGCAGCCAGGCCGGGACAGAGTTTGGCTACACCTTC.

The chain recombines TRBV28 with TRBJ1-1; no reliable D call. CDR1 and CDR2 (germline): MDHEN, SYDVKM. The CDR3 extends over 14 amino acids. V lost 3 bases, J lost 8 bases, and 16 bases lay in between. For the CDR3, the DNA is TGTGCCAGCAGTTTCCGTCAGATCACAGCAGAAGCTTTCTTT. Translating it yields CASSFRQITAEAFF.

V is TRBV6-1 and J is TRBJ2-3; tentatively, D is TRBD2 (6 bases). V dropped 4 bases and J dropped 2 bases, with 19 bases sitting between them. Germline CDR1 reads MNHNS; CDR2 reads SASEGT. There are 17 residues in the CDR3. The CDR3 sequence: CASSAEGLEVFTDTQYF. DNA for the CDR3: TGTGCCAGCAGTGCGGAGGGACTGGAGGTCTTCACAGATACGCAGTATTTT.

The chain recombines TRBV10-3 with TRBJ2-7; TRBD1 matches at 9 bases. CDR1 and CDR2 (germline): ENHRY, SYGVKD. J was trimmed by 4 bases and V by 7 bases; bases with no gene match: 8. The CDR3 length is 14 residues. The CDR3 protein is CAITPGDREYEQYF. Here the CDR3 DNA reads TGTGCCATCACCCCTGGGGACAGGGAGTACGAGCAGTACTTC.

CDR3 bases: TGTGCCATCAGCGGGACAGGGACCGGTCAGCCCCAGCATTTT. This sequence encodes CAISGTGTGQPQHF. V is TRBV10-3 and J is TRBJ1-5; 9 nucleotides agree with TRBD1. Trimming at V came to 6 bases and at J to 6 bases, leaving 6 bases not matched to a gene. This CDR3 has 14 residues. CDR1 and CDR2 (germline): ENHRY, SYGVKD.

This clone appeared once. The chain couples TRBV7-9 to TRBJ1-5; TRBD1 might be the D (5 bases). CDR3 size: 16 residues. V dropped 0 bases and J dropped 4 bases, with 13 bases sitting between them. Germline CDR1 is SEHNR and CDR2 is FQNEAQ (reference sequence). The CDR3 DNA reads TGTGCCAGCAGCTTAGCGACCCGGGGGTATAATCAGCCCCAGCATTTT. Its protein product is CASSLATRGYNQPQHF.

The chain links TRBV19 to TRBJ1-5; weak D call: TRBD1 (6 bases). Germline values: CDR1 LNHDA, CDR2 SQIVND (reference sequence). The CDR3 contains 17 residues. Trimming cost V 6 bases and J 1 base, with 19 bases left between them. Here the CDR3 reads CASRIRGGARSNQPQHF. CDR3 DNA sequence: TGTGCCAGTAGAATAAGAGGGGGGGCAAGGAGCAATCAGCCCCAGCATTTT.

The rearrangement links TRBV6-1 to TRBJ2-7; D might be TRBD1 (6 bases). V was trimmed by 1 base and J by 9 bases, leaving 13 bases between them. This CDR3 contains 13 residues. Per the germline V gene, CDR1 is MNHNS and CDR2 is SASEGT. CDR3 loop: CASSEVGTSAQYF. The CDR3 nucleotides are TGTGCCAGCAGTGAAGTCGGGACATCGGCGCAGTACTTC.

V gene TRBV5-1 combines with J gene TRBJ2-1, with 7 nucleotides matching TRBD1. From germline, CDR1 is SGHRS and CDR2 YFSETQ. The V and J ends lost 4 bases and 5 bases, in that order; junction bases with no gene match: 9. The CDR3 runs 15 residues. CDR3 DNA: TGCGCCAGCAGCACACCACAGGGGCCAAACAATGAGCAGTTCTTC. Translation gives CASSTPQGPNNEQFF.

This clone came up a few times. The chain has TRBV4-1 and TRBJ1-5, with a possible D match to TRBD1 (5 bases). The CDR3 totals 14 residues. Trimming removed 4 bases at V and 9 bases at J, with 16 bases between. Germline CDR1 MGHRA, CDR2 YSYEKL. The CDR3 coding sequence is TGCGCCAGCAGCCTCCTACGGGGGATTGCGCCCCAGCATTTT. Protein sequence: CASSLLRGIAPQHF.

The V and J genes are TRBV5-1 and TRBJ2-3; 7 bases are shared with TRBD1. CDR1 is SGHRS and CDR2 is YFSETQ in the germline V gene. This CDR3 comprises 17 residues. The V and J ends lost 0 bases and 4 bases, in that order; junction bases with no gene match: 11. The CDR3 DNA reads TGCGCCAGCAGCTTGGGGCCCCGACAGGGCGGCGCAGATACGCAGTATTTT. Its protein is CASSLGPRQGGADTQYF.

This clone was seen only a few times. The chain carries TRBV6-1 and TRBJ2-1; the D gene is possibly TRBD2 (6 bases). The V gene's germline CDR1 is MNHNS and CDR2 SASEGT. Trimming pared 3 bases from V and 0 bases from J, leaving 12 bases between. This CDR3 is built from 16 residues. CDR3 bases: TGTGCCAGCAGTGAGGGGCTAGCGAGCTCCTACAATGAGCAGTTCTTC. It yields the protein CASSEGLASSYNEQFF.

The chain joins TRBV6-5 to TRBJ1-4, with D possibly being TRBD1 (6 bases). Germline V gene sequence: CDR1 MNHEY, CDR2 SVGAGI. Trimming left V 5 bases short and J 3 bases short, with 10 bases between. The CDR3 is 14 amino acids. In DNA, the CDR3 is TGTGCCAGCAGTAGGACAGCCTCTAATGAAAAACTGTTTTTT. This sequence encodes CASSRTASNEKLFF.

Note on this clone: A junction end diverges from the germline sequence, so it may reflect a read error. The genes are TRBV9 and TRBJ2-7, with TRBD1 matching 9 bases. The CDR3 covers 15 residues. Germline assignment: CDR1 SGDLS and CDR2 YYNGEE. The CDR3 spells CVSSAGQGFSYEQYF. CDR3 nucleotides: TGTGTCAGCAGCGCCGGACAGGGGTTCTCCTACGAGCAGTACTTC.

The V gene is TRBV6-6, the J gene TRBJ2-1; TRBD1 matches 7 bases. The ends lost 7 bases at V and 4 bases at J; junction bases unmatched: 7. There are 14 residues in the CDR3. Per the germline V gene, CDR1 is MNHNY and CDR2 is SVGAGI (reference sequence). This CDR3 is CASKTGSQYNEQFF. DNA for the CDR3: TGTGCCAGCAAGACAGGGTCCCAGTACAATGAGCAGTTCTTC.

The J gene is TRBJ2-7, the V gene TRBV5-1; TRBD1 matches 11 bases. After removal of 4 bases from V and 2 bases from J, the junction contained 8 bases not matched to a gene. The CDR3 is made up of 16 amino acids. Germline-derived CDR1 and CDR2 are SGHRS and YFSETQ. CDR3 in amino acids: CASSLGGGQGAYEQYF. In DNA, the CDR3 is TGCGCCAGCAGCCTGGGGGGGGGACAGGGGGCCTACGAGCAGTACTTC.

The genes are TRBV27 and TRBJ2-2, with no clear D. Germline CDR1 and CDR2: MNHEY and SMNVEV (reference sequence). CDR3 size: 14 residues. V lost 6 bases to trimming and J lost 3 bases, with 11 bases between them. The DNA for the CDR3 is TGTGCCAGCAGGTCGAATTCGGACACCGGGGAGCTGTTTTTT. Its translation: CASRSNSDTGELFF.

This chain uses TRBV19 with TRBJ1-1; D is unresolved. With 10 bases removed from V and 2 bases from J, the gap between germline ends came to 14 bases. The CDR3 is made up of 13 amino acids. The V gene's germline CDR1 is LNHDA and CDR2 SQIVND (reference sequence). This CDR3 is CATGVSDNTEAFF. In nucleotides, the CDR3 is TGTGCCACTGGAGTCTCAGATAACACTGAAGCTTTCTTT.

The chain couples TRBV18 to TRBJ2-5; D remains unclear. Trimming shortened V by 2 bases and J by 9 bases, and 10 bases separated the two germline ends. The CDR3 length is 12 residues. Per germline, CDR1 KGHSH and CDR2 LQKENI. DNA of the CDR3: TGTGCCAGCTCACCAGGAGAGGCGGCCCAGTACTTC. It codes for CASSPGEAAQYF.

The V call is TRBV6-4, the J call TRBJ2-1; maybe TRBD2 (5 bases). Trimming pared 6 bases from V and 4 bases from J, leaving 13 bases between. This CDR3 spans 14 amino acids. In germline, CDR1 is MRHNA, CDR2 SNTAGT. DNA for the CDR3: TGTGCCAGCAGCCACAGTAGCGAGTACAATGAGCAGTTCTTC. It yields the protein CASSHSSEYNEQFF.

V is TRBV15 and J is TRBJ1-1; D unclear. V dropped 0 bases and J dropped 8 bases, with 10 bases sitting between them. This CDR3 region has 13 residues. From germline, CDR1 is LNHNV and CDR2 YYDKDF (reference sequence). CDR3 coding DNA: TGTGCCACCAGCAGAGATCGCGGAGGCGAAGCTTTCTTT. Its protein is CATSRDRGGEAFF.

The chain has TRBV4-3 and TRBJ2-7, with 8 bases fitting TRBD1. CDR1 is LGHNA and CDR2 is YSLEER in the germline V gene. After removal of 1 base from V and 6 bases from J, the junction contained 5 bases not matched to a gene. The CDR3 covers 14 residues. The DNA of the CDR3 is TGCGCCAGCAGCCAAGGGTCAGGGGGCGGCGAGCAGTACTTC. Translated, it gives CASSQGSGGGEQYF.

The rearrangement joins TRBV28 to TRBJ1-4; no firm D call. Germline CDR1 MDHEN, CDR2 SYDVKM. The CDR3 is 15 amino acids. Trimming left V 4 bases short and J 0 bases short, with 9 bases between. The CDR3 loop is CASSSPLSTNEKLFF. DNA for the CDR3: TGTGCCAGCAGTTCGCCCCTATCAACTAATGAAAAACTGTTTTTT.